A selection of T cell receptor beta chains follows, all from one sample in a study of Ad26.COV2.S vaccination and SARS-CoV-2 variants. Sequencing used immunoSEQ multiplex PCR; TCRdb keeps in-frame clones, though not all of them. The repertoire holds 440,000 or so clones, with 90% as singletons. Source: peripheral blood, taken in a trial of Ad26.COV2.S vaccine versus placebo. The receptors were gathered from a person aged 18 to 59 who received the Ad26.COV2.S COVID-19 vaccine or a placebo. The CDR3 runs from the conserved cysteine through the conserved F or W. Each record gives: V gene, CDR3 length, J gene, clone size, CDR3 protein. A row's size may be missing; if present it is once, few, many or a size class.

TRBV6-6	16	TRBJ1-5	.	CASSPGQTHSNQPQHF
TRBV11-3	15	TRBJ2-2	.	CASSPDRVRHGELFF
TRBV2	12	TRBJ2-3	once	CASTLGADTQYF
TRBV18	13	TRBJ1-1	.	CASSPGTGNEAFF
TRBV7-6	13	TRBJ2-7	once	CASSLGQRYEQYF
TRBV15	14	TRBJ2-3	.	CATSSGVATDTQYF
TRBV19	13	TRBJ2-1	.	CASSIVLNNEQFF
TRBV5-1	16	TRBJ1-4	.	CASSSGQGAPNEKLFF
TRBV4-3	13	TRBJ1-4	.	CASSQARGEKLFF
TRBV4-3	13	TRBJ2-1	once	CASSQELAGGSFF
TRBV7-8	15	TRBJ1-1	.	CASSLGDRMNTEAFF
TRBV11-2	13	TRBJ1-2	.	CASSLATGVGYTF
TRBV5-4	15	TRBJ2-2	.	CASSLSGQGPGELFF
TRBV10-3	15	TRBJ2-5	.	CAISDGVAGGETQYF
TRBV5-4	13	TRBJ2-2	.	CASSPKASGELFF
TRBV5-4	16	TRBJ1-1	.	CASSSRDRGRVTEAFF
TRBV10-3	17	TRBJ2-1	.	CAISESSGRAVSNEQFF
TRBV7-6	16	TRBJ1-3	once	CASSLTGGSSGNTIYF
TRBV5-1	15	TRBJ1-1	once	CASSLYGTGGSEAFF
TRBV28	12	TRBJ2-5	once	CASSSPTGTQYF
TRBV12-3/TRBV12-4	13	TRBJ2-7	.	CASSLARAYEQYF
TRBV5-1	17	TRBJ1-3	.	CASSLVGPQGSGNTIYF
TRBV7-9	13	TRBJ1-1	few	CASSLTANTEAFF
TRBV6-4	14	TRBJ2-7	.	CARKTTGRDYEQYF
TRBV5-1	15	TRBJ2-2	.	CASSVQGRDTGELFF
TRBV27	13	TRBJ1-1	.	CASSLVMNTEAFF
TRBV2	13	TRBJ2-7	.	CASSENRWYEQYF
TRBV6-2/TRBV6-3	15	TRBJ2-3	few	CASSYRERPTDTQYF
TRBV29-1	10	TRBJ1-1	.	CSVGSPEAFF
TRBV28	15	TRBJ2-3	few	CASSGRTGGRDTQYF
TRBV5-1	15	TRBJ2-7	once	CASSSSWTSDGEQYF